This T cell receptor beta chain stems from a study of CD8 T cells in ankylosing spondylitis (TCRdb year 2017). Regarding the study in general: The study profiled T cell receptor beta repertoires in healthy donors and ankylosing spondylitis patients to find disease-linked TCR variants. Peripheral blood was sampled, and synovial fluid was also collected from ankylosing spondylitis patients. The whole study cohort included over a hundred healthy donors and about two dozen ankylosing spondylitis patients.

Instrument on record: Illumina HiSeq 2500. Quantitative 5'-RACE with molecular barcodes was used to prepare TCR beta libraries. The paper's data handling went like this. A new computational method, built on a probabilistic model of VDJ rearrangement, was used to identify disease-linked TCR variants. Using fastp at Q25 and MiXCR, TCRdb reprocessed the public reads and kept productive beta chains. Each CDR3 protein appears once, grouped with its most common genes and DNA. The V and J calls were not made by the authors but by TCRdb's processing. Across this sample there are roughly 240,000 distinct CDR3 sequences, with 8.2% seen only once. In total, the top ten clones hold roughly 4.9% of the sample. From the germline V gene (reference sequence), CDR1 is DFQATT and CDR2 is SNEGSKA. Including the terminal cysteine and phenylalanine, the CDR3 comprises 10 residues. Kept here is only the CDR3 DNA, which spans 30 bases and is read in frame from base 1. V was cut back by 5 bases and J by 4 bases, leaving a gap of 5 bases between them.

This clonotype was seen many times. The clone's antigen remains unknown. No clone much larger than this one lies a single base away; base qualities are absent. The full study reports these points: The disease-linked clones were reported to be significantly enriched in matched synovial fluid samples from ankylosing spondylitis patients. Some motif variants were previously reported in synovial fluid and blood of reactive arthritis patients, suggesting common disease-initiation mechanisms. A CD8+ phenotype was shown by the disease-linked clones, which were found at relatively low frequencies in peripheral blood. Blood from ankylosing spondylitis patients appeared to be characterized by a TCR beta motif made up of several highly homologous amino acid variants.

The sequence is built from TRBV20-1 and TRBJ1-2; the D segment cannot be called with confidence. Sequenced input: blood, either unsorted or a sorted T cell fraction (not recorded which). This receptor was obtained from a female donor with ankylosing spondylitis or in good health (not recorded which). The CDR3 region has the sequence CSAEAYGYTF. Read as DNA, the sequence is TGCAGTGCTGAGGCCTATGGCTACACCTTC.